The T cell receptor (beta chain) under discussion was sequenced for a study of CD8+CD57+ T cells in acquired aplastic anemia. Study context: On average, sorted CD4+ and CD8+ cells gave 3 to 4 ug of DNA.

Using genomic DNA as the template, TCR beta VDJ and CDR3 profiling was carried out. Using its own MiXCR run on the reads, TCRdb lists one record per CDR3 protein. The table has approximately 160,000 distinct CDR3 sequences, approximately 44% seen once. The authors sequenced patients whose flow cytometry had shown CD8+CD57+ cell expansion. Severe acquired aplastic anemia was present in all patients. The study, taken as a whole, reports: Twenty-nine shared CD8+ CDR3s appeared highly expressed within patients' immunodominant clones.

Trimming stripped 2 bases from V and 7 bases from J, with 8 bases between. This CDR3 is 13 amino acids long. Germline V CDR1 and CDR2: SGHTA, FQGNSA. This clonotype showed up many times. Its antigen is unidentified. The sample consisted of sorted CD4+, CD8+, or CD8+CD57+ T cells (not recorded which) from PBMCs. The chain joins TRBV7-2 to TRBJ2-2; D ambiguous. The source of this sequence is a human donor with aplastic anemia. The CDR3 loop reads CASSLISHGELFF. The CDR3 DNA is TGTGCCAGCAGCTTAATTAGCCACGGGGAGCTGTTTTTT.